The present entry profiles one T cell receptor beta chain with its context. This clone was counted a single time. The antigen it recognizes is unknown. No much larger clonotype is one base removed from it; base qualities were not supplied. The data were taken from a study of blood T cell repertoires in COVID-19 (dated by TCRdb to the early 2020s). Study-level background: Samples from collaborators originated in the United States, Italy and Spain and spanned both the acute and convalescent phases of COVID-19. The prospective study material was composed of cDNA or gDNA derived from T cells, B-cell-depleted T cells, or PBMCs. Subjects who had been exposed to COVID-19, were actively infected with it, or had recovered from it provided the deeply sampled blood TCRbeta repertoires that made up the dataset. The repertoires were released in a freely available public database intended as a resource for research on the immune response to SARS-CoV-2. The samples were drawn from two sources: the first 160 participants of the ongoing ImmuneRACE study, and over 950 subjects contributed by 6 global collaborators. The sample metadata nearly always contained a de-identified subject ID, COVID-19 status, age in years and sex. Where HLA class I and class II types were available, the types were taken from metadata supplied by the sample provider, not from assay-based typing. Paper-wide results and their limitations: Clinical and demographic metadata were provided uncurated, with the amount varying by source and participant.

The immunoSEQ Assay, a bias-controlled multiplex PCR, was used to amplify TCRbeta CDR3 regions from genomic DNA. The published analysis was carried out like this. The number of nucleated cells in each sample was estimated from the amplification of reference gene primers within the assay. To quantify the absolute abundance of each unique TCRbeta CDR3 rearrangement, sequence reads were collapsed and filtered. For each sample, productive Simpson clonality was calculated as the square root of Simpson's diversity index across productive rearrangements. TCRdb re-hosts the immuneACCESS table, in-frame sequences only. Its copies lack some clones; in the studies checked, an unresolved V gene accounts for under half of them, and the cause for the rest is not known. V, J and clone size reflect that table, while D and trimming were determined from the DNA. The sample has roughly 200,000 clones on record, roughly 87% of them singletons. The ten largest account for under 3% of the sample.

In the prospective study, participants were about 18 to 90 years old, resided in about two dozen geographic areas of the United States, and were enrolled through a virtual design. In the prospective study, participants were assigned to cohorts based on the clinical history participants reported in a screening survey and a study questionnaire. Mobile phlebotomists in the prospective study collected whole blood, serum and a nasopharyngeal or oropharyngeal swab from every participant. Prospective study participants could optionally give additional blood draws and questionnaires over a roughly two-month period. Prospective study blood samples were shipped either frozen or at room temperature before DNA extraction. V was cut back by 4 bases and J by 8 bases, leaving a gap of 14 bases between them. Inclusive of the bounding cysteine and phenylalanine, the CDR3 is 13 residues long. Just the 39-base CDR3 DNA is kept, in frame starting at base 1. The germline V gene sets CDR1 to MRHNA and CDR2 to SNTAGT.

Sequencing input: PBMCs or T cells enriched from blood (not recorded which). The TCR originated in a woman aged 40 to 50 with acute COVID-19. The V gene is TRBV6-4 and the J gene is TRBJ1-2, with TRBD1 as a weak D call on 5 bases. The sequenced DNA: TGTGCCAGCAGTGCTGGGGCCAGCTCAGGCTACACCTTC. Its coded protein is CASSAGASSGYTF.